The rows below give T cell receptor beta chains drawn from one sample of a study of molecular identifiers for immune sequencing clone quantification. TCRdb used MiXCR to reprocess the PCR reads, holding one entry per CDR3 protein. Among about 640,000 distinct CDR3 sequences, about 20% were seen once, and the ten largest hold 0.85%. Sample: naive CD8+ T cells from blood, with Jurkat cell RNA spiked in. These receptors came from a human donor in good health. Some libraries in this study had Jurkat cell RNA spiked in. The CDR3 runs from the conserved cysteine through the conserved F or W. D genes are given only for firm matches. Clone size is stated in some rows and not others, as once, few, many or a class when expanded.

clone_size: many; v_call: TRBV20-1; d_call: NA; j_call: TRBJ1-5; cdr3_nt: TGCAGTGCTACCGACATTAGCAATCAGCCCCAGCATTTT; cdr3_aa: CSATDISNQPQHF
clone_size: many; v_call: TRBV19; d_call: NA; j_call: TRBJ2-4; cdr3_nt: TGTGCCAGTAGTATTTTTAAGGGACAAATCAAGGAAGCCAAAAACATTCAGTACTTC; cdr3_aa: CASSIFKGQIKEAKNIQYF
clone_size: many; v_call: TRBV2; d_call: TRBD1; j_call: TRBJ2-1; cdr3_nt: TGTGCCAGCAGCTGGAGTCCGCAGGGGGCGCGCGATGAGCAGTTCTTC; cdr3_aa: CASSWSPQGARDEQFF
clone_size: many; v_call: TRBV7-2; d_call: TRBD1; j_call: TRBJ1-5; cdr3_nt: TGTGCCAGCAGCGCCCTGACAGGGGAGGCCATATTACAGGGTTATCAGCCCCAGCATTTT; cdr3_aa: CASSALTGEAILQGYQPQHF
clone_size: NA; v_call: TRBV6-1; d_call: NA; j_call: TRBJ2-7; cdr3_nt: TGTGCCAGCAGTGGACTAGGAGGCTCCTACGAGCAGTACTTC; cdr3_aa: CASSGLGGSYEQYF
clone_size: few; v_call: TRBV12-3/TRBV12-4; d_call: NA; j_call: TRBJ1-2; cdr3_nt: TGTGCCAGCAGTTTAGCGCTGCAGGGCCATTCCTCCTATGGCTACACCTTC; cdr3_aa: CASSLALQGHSSYGYTF
clone_size: many; v_call: TRBV27; d_call: TRBD1; j_call: TRBJ1-1; cdr3_nt: TGTGCCAGCAGTTGGCCAGGGGGCGAAGCTTTCTTT; cdr3_aa: CASSWPGGEAFF
clone_size: many; v_call: TRBV5-1; d_call: NA; j_call: TRBJ2-5; cdr3_nt: TGCGCCAGCAGCGGACGGATACCGGAGACCCAGTACTTC; cdr3_aa: CASSGRIPETQYF
clone_size: many; v_call: TRBV29-1; d_call: TRBD1; j_call: TRBJ1-1; cdr3_nt: TGCAGCGTTGAAGATCCCCAGGGGGTCGGCACTGAAGCTTTCTTT; cdr3_aa: CSVEDPQGVGTEAFF
clone_size: few; v_call: TRBV25-1; d_call: TRBD2; j_call: TRBJ2-7; cdr3_nt: TGTGCCAGTTCTAGCGGGAGGGCCGTCGACGAGCTGTACTTC; cdr3_aa: CASSSGRAVDELYF
clone_size: many; v_call: TRBV7-2; d_call: NA; j_call: TRBJ1-1; cdr3_nt: TGTGCCAGCAGCTCGACAGCCATGGAAGCTTTCTTT; cdr3_aa: CASSSTAMEAFF
clone_size: NA; v_call: TRBV29-1; d_call: NA; j_call: TRBJ2-1; cdr3_nt: TGCAGCGTTGAAGATCTTCCGGCGGGAGCGAAAGGGGGGGTTTACAATGAGCAGTTCTTC; cdr3_aa: CSVEDLPAGAKGGVYNEQFF
clone_size: many; v_call: TRBV29-1; d_call: NA; j_call: TRBJ1-2; cdr3_nt: TGCAGCGTTGTAAGTTCAACTGATTATGGCTACACCTTC; cdr3_aa: CSVVSSTDYGYTF
clone_size: NA; v_call: TRBV19; d_call: NA; j_call: TRBJ1-5; cdr3_nt: TGTGCCAGTGACCGGGACGGCAGCAATCAGCCCCAGCATTTT; cdr3_aa: CASDRDGSNQPQHF
clone_size: many; v_call: TRBV10-2; d_call: TRBD1; j_call: TRBJ2-5; cdr3_nt: TGCGCCAGCCAACCCGATCAGGACAGGCTCAGGGAGACCCAGTACTTC; cdr3_aa: CASQPDQDRLRETQYF
clone_size: many; v_call: TRBV27; d_call: TRBD1; j_call: TRBJ1-1; cdr3_nt: TGTGCCAGCAGTTTGAGGGGGCAGGTCACTGAAGCTTTCTTT; cdr3_aa: CASSLRGQVTEAFF
clone_size: many; v_call: TRBV4-1; d_call: NA; j_call: TRBJ1-5; cdr3_nt: TGCGCCAGCAGCCAAGTATTAGGCAATAGCAATCAGCCCCAGCATTTT; cdr3_aa: CASSQVLGNSNQPQHF
clone_size: many; v_call: TRBV29-1; d_call: NA; j_call: TRBJ2-7; cdr3_nt: TGCAGCGTCCAAAGACAGGACTACGAGCAGTACTTC; cdr3_aa: CSVQRQDYEQYF
clone_size: many; v_call: TRBV3-1; d_call: TRBD2; j_call: TRBJ2-7; cdr3_nt: TGTGCCAGCAGCCGCGGACTAGCGGGGGCCTACGAGCAGTACTTC; cdr3_aa: CASSRGLAGAYEQYF
clone_size: many; v_call: TRBV12-3/TRBV12-4; d_call: TRBD1; j_call: TRBJ1-4; cdr3_nt: TGTGCCAGCAGTTTGACAGGGCTGGAGGAAAAACTGTTTTTT; cdr3_aa: CASSLTGLEEKLFF
clone_size: many; v_call: TRBV6-5; d_call: NA; j_call: TRBJ2-3; cdr3_nt: TGTGCCAGCAGTGCCGAGGGGGGGGCAGATACGCAGTATTTT; cdr3_aa: CASSAEGGADTQYF
clone_size: NA; v_call: TRBV6-2/TRBV6-3; d_call: NA; j_call: TRBJ2-5; cdr3_nt: TGTGCCAGCAGTTACCCTTGGGTTGGGGTCCAAGAGACCCAGTACTTC; cdr3_aa: CASSYPWVGVQETQYF
clone_size: few; v_call: TRBV9; d_call: TRBD2; j_call: TRBJ2-1; cdr3_nt: TGTGCCAGCAGCAATCAGCTAGCGGGAGCTAGCTACAATGAGCAGTTCTTC; cdr3_aa: CASSNQLAGASYNEQFF
clone_size: many; v_call: TRBV7-2; d_call: TRBD1; j_call: TRBJ2-7; cdr3_nt: TGTGCCAGCAGCACGGGACAGGGATTCTACGAGCAGTACTTC; cdr3_aa: CASSTGQGFYEQYF
clone_size: NA; v_call: TRBV7-3; d_call: NA; j_call: TRBJ1-5; cdr3_nt: TGTGCCAGCAGCTTAGTGCCCCAAGGGCTTGGAGCGGGAGACGCAGATACGCAGCATTTT; cdr3_aa: CASSLVPQGLGAGDADTQHF
clone_size: many; v_call: TRBV6-6; d_call: NA; j_call: TRBJ2-7; cdr3_nt: TGTGCCAGCAGTTACTCGATGGCCAGCTCCTACGAGCAGTACTTC; cdr3_aa: CASSYSMASSYEQYF
clone_size: NA; v_call: TRBV14; d_call: NA; j_call: TRBJ2-2; cdr3_nt: TGTGCCAGCAGCCACCGGGGCAGGGAGGAAACCGGGGAGCTGTTTTTT; cdr3_aa: CASSHRGREETGELFF
clone_size: few; v_call: TRBV20-1; d_call: NA; j_call: TRBJ1-5; cdr3_nt: TGCAGTGCCCACGTCCTCGGCCTCAATCAGCCCCAGCATTTT; cdr3_aa: CSAHVLGLNQPQHF
clone_size: many; v_call: TRBV7-9; d_call: TRBD1; j_call: TRBJ2-7; cdr3_nt: TGTGCCAGCAGCCTTCTGACAGGGGGCTACGAGCAGTACTTC; cdr3_aa: CASSLLTGGYEQYF
clone_size: many; v_call: TRBV20-1; d_call: NA; j_call: TRBJ2-3; cdr3_nt: TGCAGTGCTAGAACTCTAGGAATGAGCACAGATACGCAGTATTTT; cdr3_aa: CSARTLGMSTDTQYF
clone_size: NA; v_call: TRBV19; d_call: NA; j_call: TRBJ1-4; cdr3_nt: TGTGCCTCAAAACCGGAGGATAATGAAAAACTGTTTTTT; cdr3_aa: CASKPEDNEKLFF
clone_size: NA; v_call: TRBV20-1; d_call: TRBD2; j_call: TRBJ2-7; cdr3_nt: TGCAGTGCTAGAGATCGTAGCGGGAGGTACCACGAGCAGTACTTC; cdr3_aa: CSARDRSGRYHEQYF
clone_size: NA; v_call: TRBV6-1; d_call: NA; j_call: TRBJ2-3; cdr3_nt: TGTGCCAGCAGTGAAAAGATTAGCGAGGAATGGACAGATACGCAGTATTTT; cdr3_aa: CASSEKISEEWTDTQYF
clone_size: many; v_call: TRBV7-2; d_call: NA; j_call: TRBJ1-6; cdr3_nt: TGTGCCAGCAGCTTAGAGTCAGATAATTCACCCCTCCACTTT; cdr3_aa: CASSLESDNSPLHF
clone_size: NA; v_call: TRBV9; d_call: NA; j_call: TRBJ2-7; cdr3_nt: TGTGCCAGCAGCGTAATCGGGACAAACCAGTACGAGCAGTACTTC; cdr3_aa: CASSVIGTNQYEQYF
clone_size: few; v_call: TRBV30; d_call: TRBD1; j_call: TRBJ2-3; cdr3_nt: TGTGCCTGGAGTGTGCCCAGGGGGAACACAGATACGCAGTATTTT; cdr3_aa: CAWSVPRGNTDTQYF
clone_size: many; v_call: TRBV3-1; d_call: NA; j_call: TRBJ1-1; cdr3_nt: TGTGCCAGCAGCCAAGAGCAGGACTATCCGAACACTGAAGCTTTCTTT; cdr3_aa: CASSQEQDYPNTEAFF
clone_size: few; v_call: TRBV10-3; d_call: TRBD1; j_call: TRBJ1-6; cdr3_nt: TGTGCCATCAGTGACAGGGGGGCGGATAATTCACCCCTCCACTTT; cdr3_aa: CAISDRGADNSPLHF
clone_size: NA; v_call: TRBV5-6; d_call: NA; j_call: TRBJ2-1; cdr3_nt: TGTGCCAGCAGCTTGAACCTCAATGAGCGGTTCTTC; cdr3_aa: CASSLNLNERFF
clone_size: many; v_call: TRBV20-1; d_call: TRBD1; j_call: TRBJ2-7; cdr3_nt: TGCAGTGCTAGGGGACAGGGGAACCACGAGCAGTACTTC; cdr3_aa: CSARGQGNHEQYF
clone_size: many; v_call: TRBV30; d_call: NA; j_call: TRBJ2-7; cdr3_nt: TGTGCCTGGAGTGGCGTCAGCCTCTACGAGCAGTACTTC; cdr3_aa: CAWSGVSLYEQYF
clone_size: few; v_call: TRBV27; d_call: TRBD1; j_call: TRBJ1-5; cdr3_nt: TGTGCCAGCAGTTTTGGCAGGGGGTATCAGCCCCAGCATTTT; cdr3_aa: CASSFGRGYQPQHF
clone_size: NA; v_call: TRBV10-3; d_call: NA; j_call: TRBJ1-4; cdr3_nt: TGTGCCATCAGTGACTCGATAAAGGACGGTTTCGAAAAACTGTTTTTT; cdr3_aa: CAISDSIKDGFEKLFF
clone_size: many; v_call: TRBV7-9; d_call: NA; j_call: TRBJ2-7; cdr3_nt: TGTGCCAGCAGCTTAGTTGCGACTAGCTACGAGCAGTACTTC; cdr3_aa: CASSLVATSYEQYF
clone_size: NA; v_call: TRBV14; d_call: NA; j_call: TRBJ2-3; cdr3_nt: TGTGCCAGCGGCCCCACACCGAGGGGTCCCACAGATACGCAATATTTT; cdr3_aa: CASGPTPRGPTDTQYF
clone_size: NA; v_call: TRBV20-1; d_call: NA; j_call: TRBJ1-1; cdr3_nt: TGCAGTGCTAGACCAATCTACGGGACGAACACTGAAGCTTTCTTT; cdr3_aa: CSARPIYGTNTEAFF
clone_size: many; v_call: TRBV4-1; d_call: NA; j_call: TRBJ2-1; cdr3_nt: TGCGCCAGCAGCTTAAACCTAGCCCCCAATGAGCAGTTCTTC; cdr3_aa: CASSLNLAPNEQFF
clone_size: many; v_call: TRBV18; d_call: NA; j_call: TRBJ1-5; cdr3_nt: TGTGCCAGCTCACCAGGGGACACCCCCTACAATCAGCCCCAGCATTTT; cdr3_aa: CASSPGDTPYNQPQHF
clone_size: few; v_call: TRBV20-1; d_call: NA; j_call: TRBJ1-3; cdr3_nt: TGCAGTGCTAGAACTCCCAACTCTGGAAACACCATATATTTT; cdr3_aa: CSARTPNSGNTIYF
clone_size: many; v_call: TRBV5-6; d_call: NA; j_call: TRBJ2-3; cdr3_nt: TGTGCCAGCAGCTGGACGATTACAGATACGCAGTATTTT; cdr3_aa: CASSWTITDTQYF
clone_size: many; v_call: TRBV20-1; d_call: TRBD1; j_call: TRBJ2-7; cdr3_nt: TGCAGTGCTAGAGATGCAGGGACAGGGATCGACGAGCAGTACTTC; cdr3_aa: CSARDAGTGIDEQYF
clone_size: many; v_call: TRBV9; d_call: NA; j_call: TRBJ2-3; cdr3_nt: TGTGCCAGCAGCCCCCAATCCACAGATACGCAGTATTTT; cdr3_aa: CASSPQSTDTQYF
clone_size: many; v_call: TRBV28; d_call: NA; j_call: TRBJ2-5; cdr3_nt: TGTGCCAGCAGCCCCGTGGGTAGCGACCACCAAGAGACCCAGTACTTC; cdr3_aa: CASSPVGSDHQETQYF
clone_size: many; v_call: TRBV7-9; d_call: NA; j_call: TRBJ2-5; cdr3_nt: TGTGCCAGCAGCCCCGCCTGGGGAGAGACCCAGTACTTC; cdr3_aa: CASSPAWGETQYF
clone_size: many; v_call: TRBV7-6; d_call: NA; j_call: TRBJ2-2; cdr3_nt: TGTGCCAGCAGCCCCCTACTTGACACCGGGGAGCTGTTTTTT; cdr3_aa: CASSPLLDTGELFF
clone_size: many; v_call: TRBV4-2; d_call: NA; j_call: TRBJ2-1; cdr3_nt: TGTGCCAGCAGCAATGAGGGAGCCTACAATGAGCAGTTCTTC; cdr3_aa: CASSNEGAYNEQFF
clone_size: many; v_call: TRBV6-2/TRBV6-3; d_call: TRBD1; j_call: TRBJ2-3; cdr3_nt: TGTGCCAGCAGCCATGACGGAACAGGGGCCACAGATACGCAGTATTTT; cdr3_aa: CASSHDGTGATDTQYF
clone_size: many; v_call: TRBV5-6; d_call: TRBD2; j_call: TRBJ2-3; cdr3_nt: TGTGCCAGCAGCTCTTCTAGCGGAGGCACAGATACGCAGTATTTT; cdr3_aa: CASSSSSGGTDTQYF
clone_size: many; v_call: TRBV6-6; d_call: NA; j_call: TRBJ1-1; cdr3_nt: TGTGCCAGCACCCTCCACAACCCGGGGGGCACTGAAGCTTTCTTT; cdr3_aa: CASTLHNPGGTEAFF
clone_size: many; v_call: TRBV12-3/TRBV12-4; d_call: NA; j_call: TRBJ2-1; cdr3_nt: TGTGCCAGCGGCCCCGCCGCTCAAAGTGAGCAGTTCTTC; cdr3_aa: CASGPAAQSEQFF